This record concerns one T cell receptor (beta chain) sequence. The target antigen is unknown. TCR alpha and TCR beta cDNA libraries with sample barcodes and UMIs came from 5'RACE using constant-segment primers. TCRdb re-called the 5' RACE reads through MiXCR, storing one row per CDR3 protein. This sample has around 420,000 distinct CDR3 sequences, with 20% to 25% found just once. This entry is derived from a study of T-cell memory formation after mild COVID-19. Overall study context: Across donors, TCR clusters were largely donor specific.

Study-level results: Nothing confirmed that second-wave clones peaking on day 37 were specific for SARS-CoV-2. Detection of some responders pre-infection suggested pre-existing cross-reactive memory T cells participated.

The CDR3 contains 15 residues. V shed 4 bases, J shed 5 bases, and the junction held 9 bases outside the gene matches. Germline V lookup: CDR1 LGHDT, CDR2 YNNKEL (reference sequence). The V and J genes are TRBV3-1 and TRBJ1-1, with 8 bases matching TRBD1. This clonotype was sampled from an adult woman who had mild COVID-19 (a few samples of this study predate the infection). Cell type and time point are not known. Material for sequencing was PBMCs or a T cell subset sorted from them (not recorded which). The CDR3 loop reads CASSPRDRSTTEAFF. The CDR3 nucleotides read TGTGCCAGCAGCCCAAGGGACAGGTCTACGACTGAAGCTTTCTTT.